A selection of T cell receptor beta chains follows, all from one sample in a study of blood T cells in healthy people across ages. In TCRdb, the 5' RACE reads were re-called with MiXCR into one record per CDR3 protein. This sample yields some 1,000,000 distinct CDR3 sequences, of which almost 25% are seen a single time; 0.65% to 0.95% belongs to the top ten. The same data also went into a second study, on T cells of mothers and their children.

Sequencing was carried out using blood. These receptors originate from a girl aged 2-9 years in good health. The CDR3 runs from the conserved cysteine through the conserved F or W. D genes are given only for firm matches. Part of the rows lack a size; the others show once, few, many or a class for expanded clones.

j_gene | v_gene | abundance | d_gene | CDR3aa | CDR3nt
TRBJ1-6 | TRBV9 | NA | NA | CASSAGADNSPLHF | TGTGCCAGCAGCGCAGGGGCCGATAATTCACCCCTCCACTTT
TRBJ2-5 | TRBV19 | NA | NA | CASKDKPLGIQYF | TGTGCCAGTAAGGACAAGCCCTTAGGGATCCAGTACTTC
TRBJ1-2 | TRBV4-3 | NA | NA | CASSMNGAYGYTF | TGCGCCAGCAGTATGAATGGGGCTTATGGCTACACCTTC
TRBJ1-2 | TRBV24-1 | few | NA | CATSGGDGYTF | TGTGCCACCAGTGGCGGGGATGGCTACACCTTC
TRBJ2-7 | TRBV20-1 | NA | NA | CSAPGLSFHEQYF | TGCAGTGCCCCGGGACTCTCGTTCCACGAGCAGTACTTC
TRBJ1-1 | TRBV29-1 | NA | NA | CSVEDDLNTEAFF | TGCAGCGTTGAAGACGACTTGAACACTGAAGCTTTCTTT
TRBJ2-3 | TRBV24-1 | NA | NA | CATSDLRVGATDTQYF | TGTGCCACCAGTGATTTGCGGGTCGGGGCAACGGATACGCAGTATTTT
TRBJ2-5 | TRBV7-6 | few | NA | CASSLFKGGGQETQYF | TGTGCCAGCAGCTTATTTAAGGGCGGTGGCCAAGAGACCCAGTACTTC
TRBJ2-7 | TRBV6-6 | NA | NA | CASTSGPAAKDYEQYF | TGTGCCAGCACTTCAGGTCCCGCAGCCAAAGACTACGAGCAGTACTTC
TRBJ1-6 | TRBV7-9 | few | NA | CASRPPQGNSPLHF | TGTGCCAGCAGACCACCACAGGGAAATTCACCCCTCCACTTT
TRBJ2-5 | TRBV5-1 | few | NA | CASSSDRMGTQYF | TGCGCCAGCAGCTCGGATCGGATGGGGACCCAGTACTTC
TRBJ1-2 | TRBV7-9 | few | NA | CASGLMGASYGYTF | TGTGCCAGCGGATTGATGGGGGCTAGCTATGGCTACACCTTC
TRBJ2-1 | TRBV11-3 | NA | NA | CASSSRWGDSNEQFF | TGTGCCAGCAGCTCGAGGTGGGGGGACTCAAATGAGCAGTTCTTC
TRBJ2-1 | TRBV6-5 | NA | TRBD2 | CASSYTSGGADEQFF | TGTGCCAGCAGTTACACGAGCGGGGGGGCCGATGAGCAGTTCTTC
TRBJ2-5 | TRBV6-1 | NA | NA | CASSGGRVGETQYF | TGTGCCAGCAGTGGAGGCCGGGTTGGTGAGACCCAGTACTTC
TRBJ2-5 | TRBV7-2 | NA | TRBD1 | CASRGQGSGYQETQYF | TGTGCCAGCAGGGGACAGGGGTCCGGGTACCAAGAGACCCAGTACTTC
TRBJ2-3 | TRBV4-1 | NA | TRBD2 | CASSQESAGVEDTQYF | TGCGCCAGCAGCCAAGAATCCGCGGGAGTAGAAGATACGCAGTATTTT
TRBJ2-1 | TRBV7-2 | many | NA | CASGPYNEQFF | TGTGCCAGCGGCCCCTACAATGAGCAGTTCTTC
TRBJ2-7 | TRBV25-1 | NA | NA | CASSRGFYEQYF | TGTGCCAGCAGTCGGGGGTTCTACGAGCAGTACTTC
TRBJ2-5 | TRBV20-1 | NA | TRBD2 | CSARAVTTSRETQYF | TGCAGTGCTAGAGCTGTTACGACTAGCCGAGAGACCCAGTACTTC
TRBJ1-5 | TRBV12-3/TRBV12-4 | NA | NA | CATSLGGVGQPQHF | TGTGCCACTTCCCTTGGGGGGGTTGGACAGCCCCAGCATTTT
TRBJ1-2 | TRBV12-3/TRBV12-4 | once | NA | CASSLSGRYYGYTF | TGTGCCAGCAGTTTATCGGGCAGATACTATGGCTACACCTTC
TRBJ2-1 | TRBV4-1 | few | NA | CASSQGDNYLGNEQFF | TGCGCCAGCAGCCAAGGAGACAATTACTTGGGGAATGAGCAGTTCTTC
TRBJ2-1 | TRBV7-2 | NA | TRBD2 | CASSLFLADYNEQFF | TGTGCCAGCAGCTTATTTCTAGCGGACTACAATGAGCAGTTCTTC
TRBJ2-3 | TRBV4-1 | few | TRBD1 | CASSQGPGTASTDTQYF | TGCGCCAGCAGCCAAGGGCCCGGGACAGCCAGCACAGATACGCAGTATTTT
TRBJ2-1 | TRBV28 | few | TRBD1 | CASSTPDRVTNEQFF | TGTGCCAGCAGTACCCCGGACAGGGTGACCAATGAGCAGTTCTTC
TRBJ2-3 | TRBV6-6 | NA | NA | CASRTADTQYF | TGTGCCAGCAGGACAGCAGATACGCAGTATTTT
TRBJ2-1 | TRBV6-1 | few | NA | CASEAGGFGEQFF | TGTGCCAGCGAAGCTGGAGGGTTTGGTGAGCAGTTCTTC
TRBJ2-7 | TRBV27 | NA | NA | CASSLGFLFEQYF | TGTGCCAGCAGTTTAGGGTTCTTGTTCGAGCAGTACTTC
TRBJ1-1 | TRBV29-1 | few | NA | CSVMGLLGTEAFF | TGCAGCGTAATGGGACTTCTGGGGACTGAAGCTTTCTTT
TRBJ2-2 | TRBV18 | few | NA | CASSPSRNSLGGELFF | TGTGCCAGCTCACCATCCAGGAACAGTTTGGGCGGGGAGCTGTTTTTT
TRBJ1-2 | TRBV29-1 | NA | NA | CSVRIKTESYGYTF | TGCAGCGTGCGAATCAAGACAGAAAGTTATGGCTACACCTTC
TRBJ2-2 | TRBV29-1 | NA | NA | CSVQLGTGELFF | TGCAGCGTCCAATTAGGCACCGGGGAGCTGTTTTTT
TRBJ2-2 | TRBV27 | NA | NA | CATIKGSTGELFF | TGTGCCACAATCAAGGGGAGTACCGGGGAGCTGTTTTTT
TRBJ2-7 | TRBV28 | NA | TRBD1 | CASLASKGASSYEQYF | TGTGCCAGCCTCGCCTCGAAGGGGGCGAGCTCCTACGAGCAGTACTTC
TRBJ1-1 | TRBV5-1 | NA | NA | CASSLAGNEAFF | TGCGCCAGCAGCTTGGCAGGCAACGAAGCTTTCTTT
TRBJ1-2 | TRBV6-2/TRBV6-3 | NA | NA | CASSYPPDDGYTF | TGTGCCAGCAGTTACCCACCTGATGATGGCTACACCTTC
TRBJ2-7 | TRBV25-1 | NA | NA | CASSDGVYEQYF | TGTGCCAGCAGTGATGGGGTCTACGAGCAGTACTTC
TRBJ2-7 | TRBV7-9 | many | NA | CASSPRDRAYEQYF | TGTGCCAGCAGCCCGCGGGACAGAGCCTACGAGCAGTACTTC
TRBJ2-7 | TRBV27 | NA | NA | CASSSRGSSLDEQYF | TGTGCCAGCAGTTCCAGGGGTAGTTCCCTCGACGAGCAGTACTTC
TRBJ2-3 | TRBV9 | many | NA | CASSVGGRWDTQYF | TGTGCCAGCAGCGTTGGGGGGCGATGGGATACGCAGTATTTT
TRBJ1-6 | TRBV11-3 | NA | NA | CASSLGRGGSPLHF | TGTGCCAGCAGCTTAGGGCGAGGCGGTTCACCCCTCCACTTT
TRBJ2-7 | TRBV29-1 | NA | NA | CSVIYDEQYF | TGCAGCGTTATCTATGACGAGCAGTACTTC
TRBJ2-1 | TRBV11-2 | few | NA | CASRRGWGLGGNEQFF | TGTGCCAGCAGGAGAGGATGGGGGTTAGGGGGCAATGAGCAGTTCTTC
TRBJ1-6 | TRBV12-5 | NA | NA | CASGLVVYGGHSYNSPLHF | TGTGCTAGTGGTTTGGTAGTCTATGGGGGACACTCCTATAATTCACCCCTCCACTTT
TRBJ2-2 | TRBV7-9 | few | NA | CASPDDESNTGELFF | TGTGCCAGCCCCGACGATGAGTCGAACACCGGGGAGCTGTTTTTT
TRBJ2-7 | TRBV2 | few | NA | CATGASSYEQYF | TGTGCCACCGGGGCCAGCTCCTACGAGCAGTACTTC
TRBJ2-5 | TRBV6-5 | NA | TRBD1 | CASSYGTASGTQYF | TGTGCCAGCAGTTACGGGACAGCCTCCGGGACCCAGTACTTC
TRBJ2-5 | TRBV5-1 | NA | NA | CASSAGQGEIQYF | TGTGCCAGCAGCGCGGGACAAGGGGAGATCCAGTACTTC